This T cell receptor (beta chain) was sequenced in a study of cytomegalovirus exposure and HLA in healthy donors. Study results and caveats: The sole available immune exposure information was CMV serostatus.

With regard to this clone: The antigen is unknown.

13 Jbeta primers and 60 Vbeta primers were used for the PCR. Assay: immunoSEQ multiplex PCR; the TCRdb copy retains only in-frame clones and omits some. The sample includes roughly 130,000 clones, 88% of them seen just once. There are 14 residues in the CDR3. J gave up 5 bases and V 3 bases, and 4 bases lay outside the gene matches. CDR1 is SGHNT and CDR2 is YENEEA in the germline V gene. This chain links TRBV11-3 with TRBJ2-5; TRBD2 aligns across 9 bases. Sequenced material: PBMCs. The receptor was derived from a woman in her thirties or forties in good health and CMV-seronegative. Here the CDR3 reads CASSFRTSAETQYF. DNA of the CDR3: TGTGCCAGCAGCTTCCGGACTAGCGCTGAGACCCAGTACTTC.